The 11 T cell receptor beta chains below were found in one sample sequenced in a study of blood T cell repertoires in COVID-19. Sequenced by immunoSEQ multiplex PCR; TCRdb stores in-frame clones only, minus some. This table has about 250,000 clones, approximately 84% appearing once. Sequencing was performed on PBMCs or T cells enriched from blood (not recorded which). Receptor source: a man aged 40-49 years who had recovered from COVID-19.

CDR3 loop: CASSPRDRGSYEQYF. The CDR3 nucleotides read TGCGCCAGCAGCCCCCGGGACAGGGGATCCTACGAGCAGTACTTC. V is TRBV4-3 and J is TRBJ2-7, with 10 bases aligning to TRBD1. The trim removed 4 bases at V and 1 base at J, leaving 4 bases unmatched. The CDR3 spans 15 residues. In germline, CDR1 is LGHNA, CDR2 YSLEER.

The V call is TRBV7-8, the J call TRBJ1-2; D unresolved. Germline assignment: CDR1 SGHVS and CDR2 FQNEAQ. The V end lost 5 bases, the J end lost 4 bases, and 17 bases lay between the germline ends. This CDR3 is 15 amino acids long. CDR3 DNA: TGTGCCAGCAGCCGCGCCCGGGAGGGAGGCTATGGCTACACCTTC. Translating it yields CASSRAREGGYGYTF.

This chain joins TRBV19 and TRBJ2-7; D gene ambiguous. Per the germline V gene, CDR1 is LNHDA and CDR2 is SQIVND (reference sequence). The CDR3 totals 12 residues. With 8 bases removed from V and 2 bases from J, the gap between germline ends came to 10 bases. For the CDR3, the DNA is TGTGCCAGTTCTCCTACAGCCTACGAGCAGTACTTC. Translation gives CASSPTAYEQYF.

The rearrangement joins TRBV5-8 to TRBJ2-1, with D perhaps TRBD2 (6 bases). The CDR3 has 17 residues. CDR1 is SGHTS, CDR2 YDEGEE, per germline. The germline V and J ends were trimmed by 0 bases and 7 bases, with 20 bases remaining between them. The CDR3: CASSLESGRSSRNEQFF. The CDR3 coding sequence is TGTGCCAGCAGCTTGGAATCGGGGAGGTCGTCTCGTAATGAGCAGTTCTTC.

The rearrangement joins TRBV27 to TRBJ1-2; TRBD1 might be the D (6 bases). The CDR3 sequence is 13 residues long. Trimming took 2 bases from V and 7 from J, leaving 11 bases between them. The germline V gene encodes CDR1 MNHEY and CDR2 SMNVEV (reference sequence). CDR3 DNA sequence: TGTGCCAGCAGTTTAGGGGGCGGGAGTGGCTACACCTTC. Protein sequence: CASSLGGGSGYTF.

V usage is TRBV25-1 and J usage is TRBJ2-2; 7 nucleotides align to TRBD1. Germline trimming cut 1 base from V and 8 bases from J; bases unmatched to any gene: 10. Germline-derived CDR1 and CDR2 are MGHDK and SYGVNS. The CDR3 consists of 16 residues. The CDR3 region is CASSEFGRRGLGELFF. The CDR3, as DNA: TGTGCCAGCAGTGAATTTGGGAGAAGGGGGCTTGGGGAGCTGTTTTTT.

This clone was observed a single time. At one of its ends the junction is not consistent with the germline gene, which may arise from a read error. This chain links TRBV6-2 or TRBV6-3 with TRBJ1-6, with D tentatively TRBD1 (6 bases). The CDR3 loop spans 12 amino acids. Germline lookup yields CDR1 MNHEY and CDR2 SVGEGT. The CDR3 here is CASSSNDRKVRF. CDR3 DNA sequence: TGTGCCAGCAGTTCCAACGACAGGAAGGTCCGCTTT.

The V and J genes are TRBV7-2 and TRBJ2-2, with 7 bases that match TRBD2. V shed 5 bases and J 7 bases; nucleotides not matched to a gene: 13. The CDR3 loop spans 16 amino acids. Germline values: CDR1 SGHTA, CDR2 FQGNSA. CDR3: CASSPRLAEGGGELFF. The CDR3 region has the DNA TGTGCCAGCAGCCCCCGCCTAGCGGAAGGTGGCGGGGAGCTGTTTTTT.

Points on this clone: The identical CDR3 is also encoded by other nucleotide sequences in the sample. In nucleotides, the CDR3 is TGTGCCAGCAGCGTAGAACCAGGGAACTATGGCTACACCTTC. Its protein is CASSVEPGNYGYTF. The chain recombines TRBV9 with TRBJ1-2, with a possible D match to TRBD1 (5 bases). This CDR3 comprises 14 residues. The germline gives CDR1 SGDLS, CDR2 YYNGEE. Trimming stripped 0 bases from V and 2 bases from J, with 8 bases between.

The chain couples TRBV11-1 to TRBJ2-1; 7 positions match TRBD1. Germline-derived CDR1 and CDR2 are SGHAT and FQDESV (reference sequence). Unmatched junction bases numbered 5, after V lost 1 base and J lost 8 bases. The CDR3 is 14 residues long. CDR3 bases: TGTGCCAGCAGCTTAGTACAGGGGTTTCATGAGCAGTTCTTC. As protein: CASSLVQGFHEQFF.

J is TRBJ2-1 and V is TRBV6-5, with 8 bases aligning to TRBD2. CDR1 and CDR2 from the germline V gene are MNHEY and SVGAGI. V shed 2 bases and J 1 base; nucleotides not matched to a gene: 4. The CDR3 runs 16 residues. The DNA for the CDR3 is TGTGCCAGCAGTTACACGGCGGGGGGATCCTACAATGAGCAGTTCTTC. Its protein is CASSYTAGGSYNEQFF.